This section outlines one T cell receptor (beta chain) sequence together with its context. The target antigen is unknown. The data were taken from a study of cytomegalovirus exposure and HLA in healthy donors. Study-wide results and limits: CMV antigen specificity of three CMV-associated chains was confirmed in vitro.

Looked up from germline, CDR1 is SGHVS and CDR2 is FQNEAQ. This CDR3 has 16 amino acids. The V gene lost 5 bases and the J gene lost 6 bases, with 20 bases spanning the gap. TCRdb's table, derived via immunoSEQ multiplex PCR, lists solely in-frame clones and lacks some. The sample has around 60,000 clones, about 96% seen once. The V and J genes are TRBV7-8 and TRBJ1-5; TRBD1 might be the D (5 bases). Sequenced input: PBMCs. The clonotype comes from a woman aged 18-30 years in good health and CMV-seronegative. The CDR3 protein is CASSPRARWGGQPQHF. The CDR3 DNA sequence: TGTGCCAGCAGCCCCCGGGCCCGGTGGGGGGGTCAGCCCCAGCATTTT.